The 32 T cell receptor beta chains presented below share a single source sample, sequenced in a study of OX40 agonist ivuxolimab in advanced cancers. Profiled with immunoSEQ multiplex PCR; TCRdb holds only in-frame clones, not every one. The sample comprises tens of thousands of clones, around three quarters of which are singletons, and nearly 20% rests with the top ten. The material sequenced was CD4+ or CD8+ T cells sorted from blood, taken in a trial of the OX40 agonist ivuxolimab. The source of these receptors is an adult with an advanced solid tumor such as melanoma, head and neck, liver or kidney cancer.

In this sample, this clone turned up a few times. V usage is TRBV11-2 and J usage is TRBJ1-2; tentatively, D is TRBD1 (6 bases). This CDR3 spans 18 amino acids. The V end was cut by 2 bases, the J end by 1 base, with 20 bases between. Germline CDR1 SGHAT, CDR2 FQNNGV. CDR3 region: CASSLIVSGQPFNYGYTF. The CDR3 DNA follows: TGTGCCAGCAGCTTAATTGTGTCGGGACAACCTTTTAACTATGGCTACACCTTC.

The V gene is TRBV14, the J gene TRBJ1-4; no reliable D call. CDR1 is SGHDN, CDR2 FVKESK, per germline. With 2 bases removed from V and 10 bases from J, the gap between germline ends came to 8 bases. The CDR3 is 12 amino acids. The CDR3 spells CASSQSLGKLFF. CDR3 bases: TGTGCCAGCAGCCAAAGCTTGGGAAAACTGTTTTTT. The full variable domain, completed using reference TRBV14 and TRBJ1-4, is EAGVTQFPSHSVIEKGQTVTLRCDPISGHDNLYWYRRVMGKEIKFLLHFVKESKQDESGMPNNRFLAERTGGTYSTLKVQPAELEDSGVYFCASSQSLGKLFFGSGTQLSVL.

This chain connects TRBV28 to TRBJ2-7; 9 nucleotides match TRBD1. The CDR3 loop spans 14 amino acids. V dropped 1 base and J dropped 7; count of bases not matched to a gene: 5. CDR1 MDHEN and CDR2 SYDVKM come from the germline V gene. The CDR3 loop reads CASSLLGTGTEQYV. The CDR3 nucleotides are TGTGCCAGCAGTTTATTGGGGACAGGGACGGAGCAGTACGTC.

J is TRBJ2-2 and V is TRBV5-4; the D gene is possibly TRBD1 (6 bases). Germline assignment: CDR1 SGHNT and CDR2 YYREEE (reference sequence). The V end was cut by 4 bases, the J end by 5 bases, with 9 bases between. The CDR3 has 13 amino acids. CDR3 sequence reads: CASSAGVTGELFF. The CDR3 DNA sequence: TGTGCCAGCAGCGCAGGGGTGACCGGGGAGCTGTTTTTT.

This clone was recorded only once. The chain combines TRBV4-1 with TRBJ2-7; no clear D. Trimming stripped 0 bases from V and 6 bases from J, with 12 bases between. The V gene's germline CDR1 is MGHRA and CDR2 YSYEKL. The CDR3 is 14 residues long. CDR3 protein: CASSQESGRGEQYF. The CDR3 nucleotides are TGCGCCAGCAGCCAAGAATCCGGGCGTGGCGAGCAGTACTTC.

The chain carries TRBV5-1 and TRBJ1-1, with 8 bases that match TRBD1. From germline, CDR1 is SGHRS and CDR2 YFSETQ. The CDR3 has 18 amino acids. Losses at the gene ends were 3 bases for V and 0 bases for J; bases not matched to a gene: 13. CDR3 sequence (DNA): TGCGCCAGCAGCTCCCGCCCTCGTGGACAGGGAATGAACACTGAAGCTTTCTTT. Protein sequence: CASSSRPRGQGMNTEAFF.

The rearrangement links TRBV6-1 to TRBJ1-1; D gene unclear. The CDR3 runs 13 residues. Looked up from germline, CDR1 is MNHNS and CDR2 is SASEGT. V was shortened by 5 bases and J by 2 bases, with 9 bases between the two germline ends. The CDR3 is CASSPQRNTEAFF. CDR3 DNA: TGTGCCAGCAGTCCGCAGAGAAACACTGAAGCTTTCTTT.

V usage is TRBV5-5 and J usage is TRBJ1-2, with D perhaps TRBD1 (5 bases). The V gene's germline CDR1 is SGHKS and CDR2 YYEKEE (reference sequence). The CDR3 has 12 residues. Trimming cost V 4 bases and J 5 bases, with 9 bases left between them. For the CDR3, the DNA is TGTGCCAGCAGCCCTACAGGATATGGCTACACCTTC. Translation gives CASSPTGYGYTF.

The DNA of the CDR3 is TGTGCCAGCAGCTTAGCGGTGACAGGCTCCTACGAGCAGTACTTC. It translates to CASSLAVTGSYEQYF. The chain combines TRBV7-9 with TRBJ2-7; possibly TRBD1 for D (6 bases). V lost 0 bases and J lost 0, with 9 bases in between. The V gene's germline CDR1 is SEHNR and CDR2 FQNEAQ (reference sequence). The CDR3 consists of 15 residues.

This chain joins TRBV7-8 and TRBJ2-7; 8 bases are shared with TRBD2. The CDR3 totals 15 residues. CDR1 and CDR2 (germline): SGHVS, FQNEAQ. V lost 0 bases and J lost 7; bases outside the gene matches: 8. CDR3 sequence: CASSLAAGGNWEQYV. The DNA of the CDR3 is TGTGCCAGCAGCTTAGCGGCGGGGGGTAATTGGGAGCAGTACGTC.

The J gene is TRBJ1-2, the V gene TRBV5-1; 8 bases match TRBD1. This CDR3 contains 15 residues. J gave up 8 bases and V 3 bases, and 12 bases lay outside the gene matches. Looked up from germline, CDR1 is SGHRS and CDR2 is YFSETQ. The CDR3 spells CASSSYPGGPEGYTF. The CDR3, as DNA: TGCGCCAGCAGCTCATATCCAGGGGGCCCGGAGGGCTACACCTTC.

This rearrangement joins TRBV2 to TRBJ1-5; perhaps TRBD1 as D (5 bases). V was cut by 4 bases and J by 5 bases, with 18 bases left in between. The CDR3 contains 16 residues. Germline-derived CDR1 and CDR2 are SNHLY and FYNNEI. The CDR3 region has the DNA TGTGCCAGCAGTGCGCGGCGTCGGGGGGTGGATCAGCCCCAGCATTTT. Protein product: CASSARRRGVDQPQHF.

This clone came up a few times. This rearrangement joins TRBV5-1 to TRBJ1-2, with 9 bases that match TRBD1. CDR1 is SGHRS, CDR2 YFSETQ, per germline. This CDR3 spans 13 amino acids. Trimming removed 7 bases from V and 4 bases from J; junction bases left unmatched: 5. CDR3 bases: TGCGCCAGCTCCGAGGACAGGGGCTATGGCTACACCTTC. Its protein product is CASSEDRGYGYTF. The full variable domain, completed using reference TRBV5-1 and TRBJ1-2, is KAGVTQTPRYLIKTRGQQVTLSCSPISGHRSVSWYQQTPGQGLQFLFEYFSETQRNKGNFPGRFSGRQFSNSRSEMNVSTLELGDSALYLCASSEDRGYGYTFGSGTRLTVV.

CDR3 residues: CASSSTSGAGANVLTF. CDR3 nucleotides: TGCGCCAGCAGCTCGACTAGCGGGGCTGGGGCCAACGTCCTGACTTTC. The genes are TRBV5-1 and TRBJ2-6; 11 positions agree with TRBD2. The length of the CDR3 is 16 residues. Per the germline V gene, CDR1 is SGHRS and CDR2 is YFSETQ. V gave up 3 bases and J gave up 2 bases; unmatched junction bases: 1.

V gene TRBV19 combines with J gene TRBJ1-6; D possibly corresponds to TRBD1 (5 bases). Germline values: CDR1 LNHDA, CDR2 SQIVND (reference sequence). Trimming cost V 7 bases and J 13 bases, with 11 bases left between them. The CDR3 is 11 residues long. The CDR3 DNA is TGTGCCAGTACATCCCGGGGGCCCCTCCACTTT. The encoded protein is CASTSRGPLHF. Looking up the rest from reference TRBV19 and TRBJ1-6 gives the full variable domain: DGGITQSPKYLFRKEGQNVTLSCEQNLNHDAMYWYRQDPGQGLRLIYYSQIVNDFQKGDIAEGYSVSREKKESFPLTVTSAQKNPTAFYLCASTSRGPLHFGNGTRLTVT.

The chain carries TRBV7-8 and TRBJ1-6; D uncertain. Germline V gene lookup returns CDR1 SGHVS and CDR2 FQNEAQ. V shed 5 bases and J shed 5 bases, with 16 bases lying between them. The CDR3 loop spans 16 amino acids. The CDR3 sequence: CASSPRPEGHNSPLHF. CDR3 DNA: TGTGCCAGCAGCCCTCGCCCGGAGGGCCATAATTCACCCCTCCACTTT. The full variable domain, rest sourced from reference TRBV7-8 and TRBJ1-6, is GAGVSQSPRYKVAKRGQDVALRCDPISGHVSLFWYQQALGQGPEFLTYFQNEAQLDKSGLPSDRFFAERPEGSVSTLKIQRTQQEDSAVYLCASSPRPEGHNSPLHFGNGTRLTVT.

The chain employs TRBV6-4 and TRBJ2-3, with D unclear. Trimming took 6 bases from V and 2 from J, leaving 15 bases between them. This CDR3 is 15 amino acids long. CDR1 is MRHNA and CDR2 is SNTAGT in the germline V gene. DNA of the CDR3: TGTGCCAGCAGCGTGGATTCCTTAGACACAGATACGCAGTATTTT. Translation gives CASSVDSLDTDTQYF.

As for this clone: This specimen includes other DNA sequences encoding the same CDR3. The gene calls are TRBV5-6 and TRBJ2-4, with D unresolved. This CDR3 spans 14 amino acids. Trimming took off 0 bases at V and 0 bases at J, with 4 bases between the two ends. CDR1 and CDR2 (germline): SGHDT, YYEEEE. CDR3 amino acids: CASSLVLAKNIQYF. The DNA of the CDR3 is TGTGCCAGCAGCTTGGTACTAGCCAAAAACATTCAGTACTTC.

This chain joins TRBV13 and TRBJ2-3; tentatively, D is TRBD2 (5 bases). V shed 5 bases and J shed 4 bases, with 16 bases lying between them. The germline gives CDR1 PRHDT, CDR2 FYEKMQ (reference sequence). CDR3 size: 15 residues. As DNA, the CDR3 is TGTGCCAGCAGCCCCATCAGAGGGAGTGCAGATACGCAGTATTTT. It translates to CASSPIRGSADTQYF.

CDR3 nucleotide sequence: TGTGCCAGCAGTTCCCGGACCGGGCAAGCTTTCTTT. Amino acids: CASSSRTGQAFF. J is TRBJ1-1 and V is TRBV6-5; D not resolved. This CDR3 has 12 amino acids. The germline V and J ends were trimmed by 4 bases and 9 bases, with 12 bases remaining between them. Germline V gives CDR1 MNHEY, CDR2 SVGAGI.

This chain connects TRBV12-5 to TRBJ2-3, with 12 bases lining up with TRBD2. CDR1 is LGHNT and CDR2 is FRNRAP in the germline V gene. V shed 3 bases and J 4 bases; nucleotides not matched to a gene: 5. The CDR3 loop spans 16 amino acids. CDR3 sequence reads: CASGFMSSGGADTQYF. The DNA for the CDR3 is TGTGCTAGTGGTTTTATGTCTAGCGGGGGGGCAGATACGCAGTATTTT.

The chain joins TRBV11-2 to TRBJ1-2; TRBD1 matches 9 bases. This CDR3 region has 13 residues. Germline-derived CDR1 and CDR2 are SGHAT and FQNNGV. The V and J ends lost 6 bases and 8 bases, in that order; junction bases with no gene match: 7. The DNA of the CDR3 is TGTGCCAGCAGTGGGACAGGGTATCTCGGCTACACCTTC. The encoded protein is CASSGTGYLGYTF.

The chain combines TRBV6-5 with TRBJ2-3, with D perhaps assigned TRBD1 or TRBD2 (6 bases each). V lost 6 bases to trimming and J lost 5 bases, with 18 bases between them. The CDR3 is 15 amino acids. Germline V gene lookup returns CDR1 MNHEY and CDR2 SVGAGI. CDR3 loop: CASSPGGGQKDTQYF. The DNA of the CDR3 is TGTGCCAGCAGCCCTGGAGGGGGGCAGAAAGATACGCAGTATTTT.

This sequence joins TRBV19 and TRBJ1-2, with a weak D call TRBD1 (6 bases). The V gene lost 7 bases and the J gene lost 4 bases, with 16 bases spanning the gap. CDR3 length: 14 amino acids. Germline V lookup: CDR1 LNHDA, CDR2 SQIVND (reference sequence). This CDR3 is CASTGVGLLYGYTF. CDR3 nucleotides: TGTGCCAGTACAGGGGTCGGGCTCCTCTATGGCTACACCTTC.

V usage is TRBV27 and J usage is TRBJ1-6; the match to TRBD1 covers 7 bases. V shed 4 bases, J shed 10 bases, and the junction held 10 bases outside the gene matches. This CDR3 region has 15 residues. Germline-derived CDR1 and CDR2 are MNHEY and SMNVEV (reference sequence). CDR3 DNA: TGTGCCAGCAGTTATCAGGGGGGCAGGGGGTCACCCCTCCACTTT. It codes for CASSYQGGRGSPLHF.

The gene calls are TRBV2 and TRBJ2-7; D call uncertain. The germline gives CDR1 SNHLY, CDR2 FYNNEI. This CDR3 has 11 residues. Trimming cost V 10 bases and J 0 bases, with 7 bases left between them. This chain's CDR3 is CATRSSYEQYF. The CDR3, as DNA: TGTGCCACCCGGTCCTCCTACGAGCAGTACTTC.

The rearrangement links TRBV30 to TRBJ1-6, with 7 positions matching TRBD1. CDR1 is GTSNPN and CDR2 is SVGIG in the germline V gene (reference sequence). With V trimmed by 8 bases and J by 5 bases, 6 bases remained unmatched. CDR3 length: 13 residues. CDR3: CAGQDRNNSPLHF. The CDR3 coding sequence is TGTGCCGGGCAGGACAGGAATAATTCACCCCTCCACTTT.

The chain employs TRBV6-6 and TRBJ1-1; 7 nucleotides line up with TRBD1. CDR1 MNHNY and CDR2 SVGAGI come from the germline V gene (reference sequence). Trimming removed 5 bases from V and 5 bases from J; junction bases left unmatched: 8. This CDR3 has 14 amino acids. The CDR3: CASSNRGGGTEAFF. Here the CDR3 DNA reads TGTGCCAGCAGTAACAGGGGAGGGGGGACTGAAGCTTTCTTT.

This CDR3 is CASSVYGGSGELFF. The CDR3 bases are TGTGCCAGCAGTGTCTACGGGGGTAGCGGGGAGCTGTTTTTT. The rearrangement uses TRBV2 and TRBJ2-2; perhaps TRBD2 as D (6 bases). Trimming removed 4 bases at V and 7 bases at J, with 13 bases between. CDR1 is SNHLY, CDR2 FYNNEI, per germline. CDR3 length: 14 amino acids.

Regarding this clone: The same CDR3 arises from other DNA sequences in this sample as well. The chain employs TRBV19 and TRBJ2-5; no firm D call. The V gene's germline CDR1 is LNHDA and CDR2 SQIVND (reference sequence). The length of the CDR3 is 11 residues. V lost 3 bases, J lost 3 bases, and 2 bases lay in between. CDR3: CASSIKETQYF. The CDR3 bases are TGTGCCAGTAGTATCAAAGAGACCCAGTACTTC.

The chain is built from TRBV5-1 and TRBJ2-5; 8 bases agree with TRBD2. Germline CDR1 SGHRS, CDR2 YFSETQ. V shed 1 base and J 5 bases; nucleotides not matched to a gene: 7. This CDR3 region has 15 residues. DNA for the CDR3: TGCGCCAGCAGCTTGTCCCGGGGGGGTAAGGAGACCCAGTACTTC. Translation: CASSLSRGGKETQYF.

V is TRBV18 and J is TRBJ1-5; D is uncertain. This CDR3 is 14 amino acids long. The germline V gene encodes CDR1 KGHSH and CDR2 LQKENI. Trimming stripped 1 base from V and 6 bases from J, with 10 bases between. Written as DNA, the CDR3 is TGTGCCAGCTCACCACAGGGAGGGAGTCAGCCCCAGCATTTT. It is translated as CASSPQGGSQPQHF. Full variable domain (missing parts from reference TRBV18 and TRBJ1-5): NAGVMQNPRHLVRRRGQEARLRCSPMKGHSHVYWYRQLPEEGLKFMVYLQKENIIDESGMPKERFSAEFPKEGPSILRIQQVVRGDSAAYFCASSPQGGSQPQHFGDGTRLSIL.